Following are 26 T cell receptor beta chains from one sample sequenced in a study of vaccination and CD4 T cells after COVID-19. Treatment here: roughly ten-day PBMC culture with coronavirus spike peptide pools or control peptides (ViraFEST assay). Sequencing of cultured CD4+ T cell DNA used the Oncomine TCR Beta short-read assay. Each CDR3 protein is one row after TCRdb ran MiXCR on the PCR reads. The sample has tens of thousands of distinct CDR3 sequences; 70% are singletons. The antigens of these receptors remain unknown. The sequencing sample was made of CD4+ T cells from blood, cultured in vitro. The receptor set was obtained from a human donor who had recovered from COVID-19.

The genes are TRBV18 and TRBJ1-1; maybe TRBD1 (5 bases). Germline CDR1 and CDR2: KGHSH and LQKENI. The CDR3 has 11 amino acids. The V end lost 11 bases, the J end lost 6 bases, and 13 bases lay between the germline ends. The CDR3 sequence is CASGGAAEAFF. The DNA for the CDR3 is TGTGCCTCGGGCGGGGCCGCTGAAGCTTTCTTT.

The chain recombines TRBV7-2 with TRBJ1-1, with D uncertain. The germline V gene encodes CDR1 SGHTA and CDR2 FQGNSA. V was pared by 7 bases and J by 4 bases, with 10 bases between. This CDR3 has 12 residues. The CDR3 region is CASNRGSTEAFF. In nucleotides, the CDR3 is TGTGCCAGCAATAGAGGGAGCACTGAAGCTTTCTTT.

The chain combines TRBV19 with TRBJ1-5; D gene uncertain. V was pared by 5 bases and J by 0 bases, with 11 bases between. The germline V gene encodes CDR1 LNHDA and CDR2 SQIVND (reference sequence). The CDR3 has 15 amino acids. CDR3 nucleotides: TGTGCCAGTAGTGGGTCGTCGTATAGCAATCAGCCCCAGCATTTT. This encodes CASSGSSYSNQPQHF.

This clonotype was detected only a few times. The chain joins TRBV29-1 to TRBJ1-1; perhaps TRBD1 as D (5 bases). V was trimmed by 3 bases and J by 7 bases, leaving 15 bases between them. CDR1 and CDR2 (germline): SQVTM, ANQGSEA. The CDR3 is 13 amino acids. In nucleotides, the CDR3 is TGCAGCGTTGATCTCGGGGTAAGGGGTGAAGCTTTCTTT. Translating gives CSVDLGVRGEAFF.

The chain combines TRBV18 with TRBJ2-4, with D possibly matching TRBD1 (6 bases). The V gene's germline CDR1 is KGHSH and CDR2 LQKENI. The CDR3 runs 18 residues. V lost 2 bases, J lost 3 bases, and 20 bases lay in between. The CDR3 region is CASSPLDIAYRDKNIQYF. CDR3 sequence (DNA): TGTGCCAGCTCACCATTAGATATCGCGTACAGGGACAAAAACATTCAGTACTTC.

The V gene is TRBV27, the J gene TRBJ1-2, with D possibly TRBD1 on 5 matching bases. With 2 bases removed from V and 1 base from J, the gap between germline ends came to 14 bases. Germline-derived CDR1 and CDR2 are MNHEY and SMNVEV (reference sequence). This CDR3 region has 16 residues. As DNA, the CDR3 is TGTGCCAGCAGTTTAAGGGGTCAGCACTATAACTATGGCTACACCTTC. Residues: CASSLRGQHYNYGYTF.

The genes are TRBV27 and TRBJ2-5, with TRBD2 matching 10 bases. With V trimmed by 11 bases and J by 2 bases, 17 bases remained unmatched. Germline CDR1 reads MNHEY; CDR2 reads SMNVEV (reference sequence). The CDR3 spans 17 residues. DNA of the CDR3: TGTGCCCCCTCCGGCGGCCTAGCGGGGGTGCCACAAGAGACCCAGTACTTC. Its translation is CAPSGGLAGVPQETQYF.

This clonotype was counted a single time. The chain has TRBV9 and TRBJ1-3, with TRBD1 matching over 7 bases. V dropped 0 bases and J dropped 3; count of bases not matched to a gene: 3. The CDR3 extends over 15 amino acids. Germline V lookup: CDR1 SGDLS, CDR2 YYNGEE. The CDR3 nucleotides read TGTGCCAGCAGCGTAGTGGGGACAGTTGGAAACACCATATATTTT. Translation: CASSVVGTVGNTIYF.

The CDR3 region is CSAGQPGQGAGGYTF. CDR3 DNA sequence: TGCAGTGCTGGGCAACCGGGACAGGGGGCGGGAGGCTACACCTTC. This chain connects TRBV20-1 to TRBJ1-2, with 12 bases fitting TRBD1. The CDR3 is made up of 15 amino acids. Trimming at V came to 5 bases and at J to 8 bases, leaving 12 bases not matched to a gene. Germline loops: CDR1 DFQATT, CDR2 SNEGSKA (reference sequence).

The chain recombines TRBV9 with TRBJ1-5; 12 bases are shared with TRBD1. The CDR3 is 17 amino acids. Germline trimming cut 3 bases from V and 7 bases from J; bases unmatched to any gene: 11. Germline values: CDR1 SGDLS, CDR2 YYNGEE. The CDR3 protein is CASSAGQGARVGQPQHF. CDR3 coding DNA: TGTGCCAGCAGCGCGGGACAGGGGGCGCGGGTAGGACAGCCCCAGCATTTT.

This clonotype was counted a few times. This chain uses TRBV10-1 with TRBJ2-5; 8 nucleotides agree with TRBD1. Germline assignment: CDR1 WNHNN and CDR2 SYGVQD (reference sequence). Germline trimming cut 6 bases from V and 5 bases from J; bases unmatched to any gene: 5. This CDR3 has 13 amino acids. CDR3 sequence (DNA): TGCGCCAGCAGCGCGGACAGGGCGGAGACCCAGTACTTC. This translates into CASSADRAETQYF.

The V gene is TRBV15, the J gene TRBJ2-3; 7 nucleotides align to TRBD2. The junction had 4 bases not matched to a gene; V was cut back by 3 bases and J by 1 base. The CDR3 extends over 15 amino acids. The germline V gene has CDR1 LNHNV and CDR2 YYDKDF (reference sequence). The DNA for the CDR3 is TGTGCCACCAGCAGGCGGGAGTTCGGCACAGATACGCAGTATTTT. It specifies CATSRREFGTDTQYF.

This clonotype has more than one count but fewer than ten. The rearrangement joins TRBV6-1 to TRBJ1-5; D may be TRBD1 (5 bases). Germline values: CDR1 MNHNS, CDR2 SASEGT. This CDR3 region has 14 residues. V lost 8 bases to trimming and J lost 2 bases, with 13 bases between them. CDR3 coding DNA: TGTGCCAGCCAGAAGTCAGGGCGCAATCAGCCCCAGCATTTT. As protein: CASQKSGRNQPQHF.

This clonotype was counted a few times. CDR3: CATSGLNGHLSTDTQYF. DNA for the CDR3: TGTGCCACCAGTGGATTGAACGGTCACCTTTCCACAGATACGCAGTATTTT. The chain uses TRBV24-1 and TRBJ2-3; D call uncertain. The V and J ends lost 5 bases and 2 bases respectively, with 19 bases between them. Germline CDR1 KGHDR, CDR2 SFDVKD. The length of the CDR3 is 17 residues.

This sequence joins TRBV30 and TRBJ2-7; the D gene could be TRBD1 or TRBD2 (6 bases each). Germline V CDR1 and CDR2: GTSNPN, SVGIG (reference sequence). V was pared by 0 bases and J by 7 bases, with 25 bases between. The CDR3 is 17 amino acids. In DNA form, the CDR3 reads TGTGCCTGGAGTGTACCCGCCCCCGGGGGCCGATCTGGAGAGCAGTACTTC. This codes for CAWSVPAPGGRSGEQYF.

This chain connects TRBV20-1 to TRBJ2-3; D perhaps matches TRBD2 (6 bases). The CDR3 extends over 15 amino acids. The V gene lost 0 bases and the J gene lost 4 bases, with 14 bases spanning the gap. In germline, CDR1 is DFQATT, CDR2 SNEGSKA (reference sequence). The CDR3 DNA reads TGCAGTGCTAGAGATGCGGCGGGAAGGTCAGATACGCAGTATTTT. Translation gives CSARDAAGRSDTQYF.

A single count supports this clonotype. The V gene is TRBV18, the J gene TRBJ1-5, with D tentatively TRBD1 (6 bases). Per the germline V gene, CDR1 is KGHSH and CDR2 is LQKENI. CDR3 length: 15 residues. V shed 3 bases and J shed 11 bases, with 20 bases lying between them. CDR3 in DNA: TGTGCCAGCTCACCTACTTCAGGGGTAAATAAAGCCCAGCATTTT. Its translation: CASSPTSGVNKAQHF. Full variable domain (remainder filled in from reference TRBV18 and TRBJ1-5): NAGVMQNPRHLVRRRGQEARLRCSPMKGHSHVYWYRQLPEEGLKFMVYLQKENIIDESGMPKERFSAEFPKEGPSILRIQQVVRGDSAAYFCASSPTSGVNKAQHFGDGTRLSIL.

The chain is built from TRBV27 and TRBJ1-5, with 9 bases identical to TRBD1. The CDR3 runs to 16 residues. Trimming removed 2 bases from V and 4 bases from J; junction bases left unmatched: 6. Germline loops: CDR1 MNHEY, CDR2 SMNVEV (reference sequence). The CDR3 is CASSLGTGIGNQPQHF. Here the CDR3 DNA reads TGTGCCAGCAGTTTAGGGACAGGGATAGGGAATCAGCCCCAGCATTTT.

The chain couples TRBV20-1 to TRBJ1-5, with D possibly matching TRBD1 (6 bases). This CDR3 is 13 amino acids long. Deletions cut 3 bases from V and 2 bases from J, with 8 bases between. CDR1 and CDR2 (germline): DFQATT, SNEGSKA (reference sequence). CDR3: CSARRQGNQPQHF. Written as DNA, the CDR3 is TGCAGTGCTAGGAGACAGGGCAATCAGCCCCAGCATTTT.

CDR3 sequence: CASSSGTAYGYTF. The CDR3 bases are TGCGCCAGCAGCTCCGGGACAGCCTATGGCTACACCTTC. The rearrangement uses TRBV5-1 and TRBJ1-2, with 7 positions matching TRBD1. The V and J ends lost 3 bases and 4 bases, in that order; junction bases with no gene match: 3. Germline V gene lookup returns CDR1 SGHRS and CDR2 YFSETQ. The CDR3 runs to 13 residues.

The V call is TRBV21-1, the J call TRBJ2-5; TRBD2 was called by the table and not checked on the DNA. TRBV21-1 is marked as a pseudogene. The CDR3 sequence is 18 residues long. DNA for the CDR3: TGTGCCAGCAGCAAAGTGGCCACAGCGGGAGGGCCGGGGGAGACCCAGTACTTC. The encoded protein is CASSKVATAGGPGETQYF.

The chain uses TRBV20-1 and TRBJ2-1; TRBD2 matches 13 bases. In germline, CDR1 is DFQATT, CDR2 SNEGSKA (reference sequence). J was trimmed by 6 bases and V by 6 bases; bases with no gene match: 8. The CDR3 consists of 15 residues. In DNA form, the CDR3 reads TGCAGTGCGAGGAAAGGGACTAGCGGGACCAATGAGCAGTTCTTC. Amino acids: CSARKGTSGTNEQFF.

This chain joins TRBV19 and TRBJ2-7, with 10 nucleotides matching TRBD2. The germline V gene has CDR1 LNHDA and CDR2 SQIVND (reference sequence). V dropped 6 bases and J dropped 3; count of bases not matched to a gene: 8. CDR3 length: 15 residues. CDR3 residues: CASRMGLAPVYEQYF. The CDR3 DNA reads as TGTGCCAGTAGAATGGGACTAGCGCCTGTCTACGAGCAGTACTTC.

CDR3 protein: CASSIPGSRLVAFF. CDR3 coding DNA: TGTGCCAGCAGCATCCCCGGGAGCAGGCTCGTGGCTTTCTTT. The rearrangement joins TRBV7-9 to TRBJ1-1; D is unclear. Germline loops: CDR1 SEHNR, CDR2 FQNEAQ (reference sequence). The V and J ends lost 5 bases and 11 bases respectively, with 21 bases between them. This CDR3 comprises 14 residues.

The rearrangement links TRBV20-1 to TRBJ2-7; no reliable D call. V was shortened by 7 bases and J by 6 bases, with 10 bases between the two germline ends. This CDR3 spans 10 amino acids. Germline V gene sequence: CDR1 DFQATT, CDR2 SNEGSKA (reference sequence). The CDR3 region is CSVGPGEQYF. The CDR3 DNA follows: TGCAGTGTAGGGCCTGGCGAGCAGTACTTC.

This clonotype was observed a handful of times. CDR3 sequence reads: CASSLATPGTDTQYF. In DNA, the CDR3 is TGTGCCAGCAGCTTAGCTACCCCCGGCACAGATACGCAGTATTTT. This chain connects TRBV7-2 to TRBJ2-3, with no clear D. CDR3 length: 15 amino acids. In germline, CDR1 is SGHTA, CDR2 FQGNSA. Trimming stripped 0 bases from V and 1 base from J, with 8 bases between. The complete variable domain, with remaining parts taken from reference TRBV7-2 and TRBJ2-3, reads GAGVSQSPSNKVTEKGKDVELRCDPISGHTALYWYRQSLGQGLEFLIYFQGNSAPDKSGLPSDRFSAERTGGSVSTLTIQRTQQEDSAVYLCASSLATPGTDTQYFGPGTRLTVL.